The present entry profiles one T cell receptor (beta chain) with its context. Which antigen it targets is not known. Base qualities were left out, and no much larger clone turns up one base away. The library was built by means of PCR. DNA from cultured CD4+ T cells underwent TCR sequencing with the Oncomine TCR Beta short-read assay at the Johns Hopkins FTIC core. The QIAamp micro DNA kit was used to extract genomic DNA from the cultured CD4+ T cells. Oncomine TCR Beta libraries made from cultured CD4+ T cells were pooled using unique dual indexes and sequenced on an Illumina iSeq 100. Concerning the study's data processing: Non-productive sequences were filtered out, and CDR3s that did not start with C, did not end with F or W, or were shorter than 7 amino acids were discarded. The MANAFEST web application identified antigen-specific clonotypes by comparing peptide-stimulated wells against reference wells and other culture wells. For a clone to be called positive, the clone needed an FDR below 0.05, an odds ratio above 5, and a productive frequency above 0.1% in at least two of three replicate wells. A clonotype counted as cross-reactive if it showed significant expansion both in the SARS-CoV-2 spike wells and in at least one common cold coronavirus spike condition. CDR3 homology was assessed with Levenshtein distances (stringdist) and unrooted phylogenetic trees (ape) in R version 3.6.1. The public sequencing data were trimmed at Q25 with fastp and processed into clonotypes with MiXCR by TCRdb, which kept only in-frame beta chains. Each record represents a unique CDR3 protein, reported with the most common genes and DNA among its rows. Here the V and J calls rest on TCRdb's processing, not on the authors' analysis. In all, the sample holds thousands of distinct CDR3 sequences, and roughly two thirds of those were seen once. The top ten constitute 9% of the sample.

This record belongs to a study of vaccination and CD4 T cells after COVID-19 (dated by TCRdb to between 2021 and 2024). The study in broad terms: Convalescent patients had a positive SARS-CoV-2 result on nasal swab PCR, and of these patients, nine had mild disease and one had severe disease. The convalescent cohort comprised six males and four females, including two Hispanic individuals, seven Caucasians, two Asians and one multiracial person. For stimulating the cultures, overlapping spike peptide pools were used, derived from SARS-CoV-2 as well as from the common cold coronaviruses HCoV-NL63, HCoV-OC43 and HCoV-229E. Post-vaccine blood samples were obtained a median of about 72 days after the second vaccine dose, with a range of roughly 14 to 241 days. Participants got two doses of the Pfizer-BioNTech BNT162b2 vaccine (n=8) or two doses of the Moderna mRNA-1273 vaccine (n=2). Post-COVID blood samples from convalescent patients were collected a median of 101 days after diagnosis, with a range of 35 to 161 days. In roughly 11 COVID-19 convalescent patients and several infection-naive healthy vaccine recipients, the spike-specific CD4+ TCR repertoire before mRNA vaccination was compared with the repertoire after mRNA vaccination. In control cultures, a CEFX viral epitope pool was used as positive control, an HIV-1 Nef peptide pool was used as negative control, or no peptide was added.

The treatment or condition label corresponds to: approximately 10-day PBMC culture with coronavirus spike peptide pools or control peptides (ViraFEST assay). The ViraFEST assay, used in the study, expanded antigen-specific T cells with peptide pools and then identified the expanded clonotypes through TCR sequencing. The convalescent patients' positive SARS-CoV-2 PCR tests fell between March and December 2020, which was before the Alpha, Beta and Delta variants emerged in the United States. Roughly 2.1 million PBMCs per well were cultured in IMDM with about 5% human AB serum and approximately 9.8 IU/ml IL-2, plus 10 ug/ml peptide pools. On days 3 and 7, half of the culture medium was replaced with fresh IL-2-containing medium. CD4+ T cells were isolated after around 11 days of culture through negative selection using the EasySep CD4+ T cell isolation kit. Ficoll-Paque Plus gradient centrifugation was used to isolate PBMCs from whole blood, and the isolated PBMCs were then either used fresh or cryopreserved at -140C. Each culture condition was generally run in triplicate wells.

On the study overall, not on this receptor specifically: Only a relatively small number of convalescent patients were included in the study, and early timepoints following natural infection were not analyzed. An increase in the median number of SARS-CoV-2-reactive clonotypes from 20 to 25 after infection to roughly 39 after vaccination was observed, but the change was not found to be significant. Of the vaccine-specific clones found in convalescent patients, nearly all (304 of 307) were mono-reactive for SARS-CoV-2 spike instead of being cross-reactive with common cold coronaviruses. In convalescent patients, a median approximately 83% of post-vaccine SARS-CoV-2-reactive clones were detected only after vaccination, suggesting vaccine-specific priming.

The sequences come from CD4+ T cells from blood, cultured in vitro, collected before SARS-CoV-2 vaccination. This clonotype was obtained from a human donor who had recovered from COVID-19.

The nucleotide sequence reads as follows: TGTGCCAGCTCACCGGGACAGGGGACAACAGATACGCAGTATTTT. Its protein product is CASSPGQGTTDTQYF. Rearrangement joined TRBV18 to TRBJ2-3; TRBD1 matches 10 bases in the middle. The germline V gene encodes CDR1 KGHSH and CDR2 LQKENI. The junction shows trimming of 3 bases on V and 3 bases on J, and the gene matches do not reach 3 bases of it. The CDR3 measures 15 amino acids from cysteine to phenylalanine. The kept DNA is CDR3 alone, 45 bases in frame from the first base. The variable domain in full, with residues beyond the CDR3 obtained from the reference TRBV18 and TRBJ2-3 genes, is NAGVMQNPRHLVRRRGQEARLRCSPMKGHSHVYWYRQLPEEGLKFMVYLQKENIIDESGMPKERFSAEFPKEGPSILRIQQVVRGDSAAYFCASSPGQGTTDTQYFGPGTRLTVL.